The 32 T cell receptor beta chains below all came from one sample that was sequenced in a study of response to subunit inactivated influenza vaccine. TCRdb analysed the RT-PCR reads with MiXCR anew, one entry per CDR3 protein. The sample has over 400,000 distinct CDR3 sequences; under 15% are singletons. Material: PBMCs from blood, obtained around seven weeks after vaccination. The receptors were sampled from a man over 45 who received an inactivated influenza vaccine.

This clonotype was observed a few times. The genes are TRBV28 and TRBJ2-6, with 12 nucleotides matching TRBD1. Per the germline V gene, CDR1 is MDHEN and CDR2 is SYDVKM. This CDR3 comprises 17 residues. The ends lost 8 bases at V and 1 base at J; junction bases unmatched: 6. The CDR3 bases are TGTGCCAGCCTAAAGGGACAGGGGGCGTCTGGGGCCAACGTCCTGACTTTC. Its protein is CASLKGQGASGANVLTF.

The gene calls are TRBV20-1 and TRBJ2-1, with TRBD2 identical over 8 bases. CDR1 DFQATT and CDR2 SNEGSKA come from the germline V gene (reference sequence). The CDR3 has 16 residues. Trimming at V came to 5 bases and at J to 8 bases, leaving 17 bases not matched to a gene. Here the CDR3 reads CSASTVGGRPHDEQFF. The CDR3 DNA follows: TGCAGTGCTTCAACGGTGGGCGGGAGGCCCCACGATGAGCAGTTCTTC.

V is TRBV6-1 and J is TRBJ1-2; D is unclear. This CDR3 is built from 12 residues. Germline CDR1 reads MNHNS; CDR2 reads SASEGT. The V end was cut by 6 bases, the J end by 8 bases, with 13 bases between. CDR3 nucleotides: TGTGCCAGCAGCATGGACCGACCCGGCTACACCTTC. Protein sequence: CASSMDRPGYTF.

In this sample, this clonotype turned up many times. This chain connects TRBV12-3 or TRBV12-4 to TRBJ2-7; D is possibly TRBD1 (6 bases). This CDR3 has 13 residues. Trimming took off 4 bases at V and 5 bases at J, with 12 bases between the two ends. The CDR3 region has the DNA TGTGCCAGCAGTTGGGGACAATCGGACGAGCAGTACTTC. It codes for CASSWGQSDEQYF.

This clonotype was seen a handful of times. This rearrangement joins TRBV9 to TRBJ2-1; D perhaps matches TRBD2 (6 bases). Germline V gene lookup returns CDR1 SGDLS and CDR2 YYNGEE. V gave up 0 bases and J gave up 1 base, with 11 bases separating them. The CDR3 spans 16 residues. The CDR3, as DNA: TGTGCCAGCAGCGTAGACCCGGGGGTGTCCTACAATGAGCAGTTCTTC. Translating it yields CASSVDPGVSYNEQFF.

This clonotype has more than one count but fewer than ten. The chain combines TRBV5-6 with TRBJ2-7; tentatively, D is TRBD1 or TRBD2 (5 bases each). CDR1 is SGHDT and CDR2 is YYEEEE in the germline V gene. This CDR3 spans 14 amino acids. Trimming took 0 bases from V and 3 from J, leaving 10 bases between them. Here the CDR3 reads CASSLAGRNYEQYF. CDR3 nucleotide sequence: TGTGCCAGCAGCTTGGCGGGACGGAACTACGAGCAGTACTTC.

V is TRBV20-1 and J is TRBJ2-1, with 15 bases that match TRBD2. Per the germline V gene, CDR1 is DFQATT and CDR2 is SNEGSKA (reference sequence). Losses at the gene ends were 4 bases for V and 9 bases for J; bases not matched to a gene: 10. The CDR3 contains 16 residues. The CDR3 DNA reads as TGCAGTGCTAACGGACTAGCGGGAGGGCCTTTAGTTGAGCAGTTCTTC. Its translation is CSANGLAGGPLVEQFF.

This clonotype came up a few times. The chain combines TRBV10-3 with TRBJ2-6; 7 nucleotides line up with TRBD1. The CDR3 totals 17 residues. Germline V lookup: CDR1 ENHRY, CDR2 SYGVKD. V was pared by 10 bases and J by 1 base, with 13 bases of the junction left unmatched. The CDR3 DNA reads TGTGCCACCCGAGGGGACAGCACACCTTCTGGGGCCAACGTCCTGACTTTC. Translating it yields CATRGDSTPSGANVLTF.

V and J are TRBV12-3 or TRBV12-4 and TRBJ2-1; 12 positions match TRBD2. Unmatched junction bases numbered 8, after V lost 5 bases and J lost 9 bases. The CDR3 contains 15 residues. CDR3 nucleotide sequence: TGTGCCAGCAGTGTGAGACTAGCGGGGGACAGTGAGCAGTTCTTC. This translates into CASSVRLAGDSEQFF.

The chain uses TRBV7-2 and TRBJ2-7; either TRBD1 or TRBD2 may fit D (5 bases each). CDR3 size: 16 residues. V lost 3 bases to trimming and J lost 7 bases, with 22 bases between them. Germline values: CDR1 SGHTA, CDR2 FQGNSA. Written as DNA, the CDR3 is TGTGCCAGCAGCTTCAACTCTGGGGGTCGTTTGGGTGAGCAGTACTTC. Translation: CASSFNSGGRLGEQYF.

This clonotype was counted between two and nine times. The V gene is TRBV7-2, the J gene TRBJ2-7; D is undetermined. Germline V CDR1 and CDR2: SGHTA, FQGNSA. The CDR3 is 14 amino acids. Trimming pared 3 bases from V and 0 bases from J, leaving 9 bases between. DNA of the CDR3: TGTGCCAGCAGCTTCTCCTCCCCCTCCTACGAGCAGTACTTC. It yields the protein CASSFSSPSYEQYF.

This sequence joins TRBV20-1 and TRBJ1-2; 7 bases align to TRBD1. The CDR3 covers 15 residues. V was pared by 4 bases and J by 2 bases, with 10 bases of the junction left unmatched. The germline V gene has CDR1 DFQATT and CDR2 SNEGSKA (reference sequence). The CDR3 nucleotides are TGCAGTGCTAAGACAACAGGGGTGGGAAACTATGGCTACACCTTC. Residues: CSAKTTGVGNYGYTF.

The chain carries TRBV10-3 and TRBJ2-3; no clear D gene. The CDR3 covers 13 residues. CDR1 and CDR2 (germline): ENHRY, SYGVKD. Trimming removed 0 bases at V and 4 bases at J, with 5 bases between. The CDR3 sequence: CAISESAPDTQYF. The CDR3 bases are TGTGCCATCAGTGAGTCGGCCCCAGATACGCAGTATTTT.

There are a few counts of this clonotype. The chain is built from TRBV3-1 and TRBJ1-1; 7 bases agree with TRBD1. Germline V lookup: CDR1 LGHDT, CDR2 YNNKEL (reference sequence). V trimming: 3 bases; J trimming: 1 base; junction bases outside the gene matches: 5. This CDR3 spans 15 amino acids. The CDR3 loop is CASSQAWTGNTEAFF. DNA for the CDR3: TGTGCCAGCAGCCAGGCATGGACAGGGAACACTGAAGCTTTCTTT.

Here the CDR3 DNA reads TGCGCCAGCAGCTTGGACAGGGCGGTAACCTACGAGCAGTACTTC. Its translation: CASSLDRAVTYEQYF. The J gene is TRBJ2-7, the V gene TRBV5-1; D might be TRBD1 (6 bases). V was shortened by 0 bases and J by 2 bases, with 12 bases between the two germline ends. The CDR3 extends over 15 amino acids. Germline CDR1 and CDR2: SGHRS and YFSETQ.

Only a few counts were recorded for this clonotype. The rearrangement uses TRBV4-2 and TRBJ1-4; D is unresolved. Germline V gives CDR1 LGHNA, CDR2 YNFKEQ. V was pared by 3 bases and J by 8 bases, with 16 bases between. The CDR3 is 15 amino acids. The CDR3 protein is CASSHARGVAEKLFF. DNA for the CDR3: TGTGCCAGCAGCCATGCCCGCGGGGTCGCAGAAAAACTGTTTTTT.

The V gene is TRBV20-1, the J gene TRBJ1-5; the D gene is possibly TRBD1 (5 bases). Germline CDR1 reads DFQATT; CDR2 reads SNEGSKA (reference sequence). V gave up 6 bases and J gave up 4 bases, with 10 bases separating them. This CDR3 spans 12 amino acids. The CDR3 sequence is CSAQAGNQPQHF. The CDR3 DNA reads TGCAGTGCGCAGGCAGGGAATCAGCCCCAGCATTTT.

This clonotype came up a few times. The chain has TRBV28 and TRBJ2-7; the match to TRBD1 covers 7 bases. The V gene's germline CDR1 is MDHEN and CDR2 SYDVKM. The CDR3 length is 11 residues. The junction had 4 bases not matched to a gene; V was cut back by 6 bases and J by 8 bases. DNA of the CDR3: TGTGCCAGCAGAGACAGGGCCCAGCAGTACTTC. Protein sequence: CASRDRAQQYF.

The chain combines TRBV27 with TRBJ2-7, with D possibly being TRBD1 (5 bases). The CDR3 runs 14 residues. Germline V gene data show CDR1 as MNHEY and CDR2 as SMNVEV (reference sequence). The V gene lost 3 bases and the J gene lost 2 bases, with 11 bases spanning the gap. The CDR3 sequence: CASSFLQEPYEQYF. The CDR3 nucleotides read TGTGCCAGCAGTTTCTTACAGGAACCCTACGAGCAGTACTTC.

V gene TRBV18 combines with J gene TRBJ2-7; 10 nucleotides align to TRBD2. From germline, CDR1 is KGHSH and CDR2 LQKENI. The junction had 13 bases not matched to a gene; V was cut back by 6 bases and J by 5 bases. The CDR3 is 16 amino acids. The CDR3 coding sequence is TGTGCCAGCTCTCCCCTACTAGCGGGAAGCCACGACGAGCAGTACTTC. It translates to CASSPLLAGSHDEQYF. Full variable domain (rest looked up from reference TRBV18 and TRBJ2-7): NAGVMQNPRHLVRRRGQEARLRCSPMKGHSHVYWYRQLPEEGLKFMVYLQKENIIDESGMPKERFSAEFPKEGPSILRIQQVVRGDSAAYFCASSPLLAGSHDEQYFGPGTRLTVT.

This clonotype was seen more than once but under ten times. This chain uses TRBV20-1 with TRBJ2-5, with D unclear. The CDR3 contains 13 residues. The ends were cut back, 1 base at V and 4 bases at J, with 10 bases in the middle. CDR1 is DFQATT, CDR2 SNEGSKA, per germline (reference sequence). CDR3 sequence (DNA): TGCAGTGCTAGAGTCTCCTCCCGAGAGACCCAGTACTTC. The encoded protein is CSARVSSRETQYF.

The CDR3 nucleotides are TGTGCCAGCTCACGGACAGGGCGTGGGACCGGGGAGCTGTTTTTT. This codes for CASSRTGRGTGELFF. The V and J genes are TRBV18 and TRBJ2-2; 8 nucleotides align to TRBD1. The CDR3 spans 15 residues. J gave up 5 bases and V 4 bases, and 6 bases lay outside the gene matches. Germline V CDR1 and CDR2: KGHSH, LQKENI.

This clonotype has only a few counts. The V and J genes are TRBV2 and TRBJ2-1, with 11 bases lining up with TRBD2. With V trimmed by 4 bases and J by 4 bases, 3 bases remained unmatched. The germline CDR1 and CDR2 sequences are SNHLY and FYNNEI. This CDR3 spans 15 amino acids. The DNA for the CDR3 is TGTGCCAGCAGTGCTAGCGGGGGGCCTTACAATGAGCAGTTCTTC. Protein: CASSASGGPYNEQFF.

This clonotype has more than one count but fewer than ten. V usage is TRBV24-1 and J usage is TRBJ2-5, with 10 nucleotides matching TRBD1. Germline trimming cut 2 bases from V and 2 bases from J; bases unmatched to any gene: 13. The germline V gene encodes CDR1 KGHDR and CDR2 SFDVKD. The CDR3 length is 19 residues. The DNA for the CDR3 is TGTGCCACCAGTGATTACGGGACAGGGGCCGGCAGGGTTCAAGAGACCCAGTACTTC. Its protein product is CATSDYGTGAGRVQETQYF.

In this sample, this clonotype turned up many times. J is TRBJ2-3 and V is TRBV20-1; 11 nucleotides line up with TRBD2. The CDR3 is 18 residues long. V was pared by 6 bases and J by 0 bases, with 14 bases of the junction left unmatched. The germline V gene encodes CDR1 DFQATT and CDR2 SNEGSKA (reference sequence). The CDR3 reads CSAIPGTSGAPSTDTQYF. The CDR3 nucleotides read TGCAGTGCCATCCCCGGGACTAGCGGTGCTCCTAGCACAGATACGCAGTATTTT.

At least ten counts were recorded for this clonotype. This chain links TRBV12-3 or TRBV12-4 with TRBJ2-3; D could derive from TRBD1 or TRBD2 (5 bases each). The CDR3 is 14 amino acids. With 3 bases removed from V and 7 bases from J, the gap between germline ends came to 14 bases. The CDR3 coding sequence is TGTGCCAGCAGTTTGGGGGAGATCACCAATACGCAGTATTTT. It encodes CASSLGEITNTQYF.

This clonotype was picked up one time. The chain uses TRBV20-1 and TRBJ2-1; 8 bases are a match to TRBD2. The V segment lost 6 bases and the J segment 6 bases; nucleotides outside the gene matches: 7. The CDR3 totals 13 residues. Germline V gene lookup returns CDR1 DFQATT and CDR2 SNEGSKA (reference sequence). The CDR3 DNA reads TGCAGTGCCCTGAGCGGGAGAAGCAATGAGCAGTTCTTC. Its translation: CSALSGRSNEQFF.

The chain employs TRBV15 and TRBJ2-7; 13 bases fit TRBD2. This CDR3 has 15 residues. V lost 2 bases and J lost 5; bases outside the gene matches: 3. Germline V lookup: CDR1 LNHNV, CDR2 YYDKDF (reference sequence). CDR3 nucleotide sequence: TGTGCCACCAGCAGATGGACTAGCGGGAGCCACGAGCAGTACTTC. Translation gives CATSRWTSGSHEQYF.

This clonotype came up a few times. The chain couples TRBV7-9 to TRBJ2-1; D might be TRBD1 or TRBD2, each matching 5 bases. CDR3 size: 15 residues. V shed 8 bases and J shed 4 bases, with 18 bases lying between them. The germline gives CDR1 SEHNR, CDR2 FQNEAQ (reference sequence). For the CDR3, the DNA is TGTGCCAGCCCCGCCCGGGTCGGGGCATACAATGAGCAGTTCTTC. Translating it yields CASPARVGAYNEQFF. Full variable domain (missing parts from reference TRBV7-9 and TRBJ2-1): DTGVSQNPRHKITKRGQNVTFRCDPISEHNRLYWYRQTLGQGPEFLTYFQNEAQLEKSRLLSDRFSAERPKGSFSTLEIQRTEQGDSAMYLCASPARVGAYNEQFFGPGTRLTVL.

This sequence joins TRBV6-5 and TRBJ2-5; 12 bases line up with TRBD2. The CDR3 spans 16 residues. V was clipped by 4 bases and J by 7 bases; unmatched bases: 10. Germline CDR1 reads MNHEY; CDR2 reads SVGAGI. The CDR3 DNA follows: TGTGCCAGCAGTTTAACCGGGACTAGCGGGTATGGGACCCAGTACTTC. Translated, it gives CASSLTGTSGYGTQYF.

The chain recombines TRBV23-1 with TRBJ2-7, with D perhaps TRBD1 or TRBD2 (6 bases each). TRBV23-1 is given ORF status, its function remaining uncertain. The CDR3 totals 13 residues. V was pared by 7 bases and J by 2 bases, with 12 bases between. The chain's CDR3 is CASIGGRAYEQYF. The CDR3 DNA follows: TGCGCCAGCATCGGGGGCAGGGCCTACGAGCAGTACTTC.

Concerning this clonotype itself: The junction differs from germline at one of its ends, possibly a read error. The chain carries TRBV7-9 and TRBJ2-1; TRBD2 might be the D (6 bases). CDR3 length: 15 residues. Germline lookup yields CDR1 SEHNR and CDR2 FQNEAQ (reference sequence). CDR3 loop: CASSLATSSYNEQFF. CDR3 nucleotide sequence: TGTGCCAGCAGCCTAGCGACTAGCTCCTACAATGAGCAGTTCTTC.